The present T cell receptor beta chain was sequenced within a study of beta chain features in type 1 diabetes. The study, taken as a whole, reports: Type 1 diabetes patients had moderately but significantly shorter TCRB CDR3s in all four CD4+ subsets. Here, the possible influence of HLA type (on TCRB rearrangement) remained unresolved. Whatever favoring of shorter templates PCR might show would apply equally to patients and controls.

CD4+ naive, central memory, regulatory and stem cell-like memory subsets were isolated by sorting on CD45RO/CCR7/CD25/CD127/CD95/CD27. The isolated RNA, all of it, was reverse transcribed, so expressed TCRB transcripts were what got sequenced. An average of around 3.4 million reads was obtained for naive, central memory and regulatory T cell samples. TCRdb's copy holds only in-frame clones and misses some; the assay was immunoSEQ multiplex PCR. The sample has about 650,000 clones, 9.5% to 15% seen once. This clone has only a few counts. Its antigen is not known. The CDR3 length is 9 residues. The germline V gene encodes CDR1 DFQATT and CDR2 SNEGSKA (reference sequence). V dropped 3 bases and J dropped 7 bases, with 3 bases sitting between them.

The V and J genes are TRBV20-1 and TRBJ1-2, with D hard to call. This clonotype was sampled from a man aged 25 to 40 with type 1 diabetes. Source material: naive CD4+ T cells from blood. The CDR3: CSASPGYTF. CDR3 nucleotide sequence: TGCAGTGCTAGTCCTGGCTACACCTTC.